These 5 T cell receptor beta chains originate from one sample sequenced in a study of T cell responses to AZD1222 COVID-19 vaccine. TCRdb keeps only in-frame clones here, not all; method: immunoSEQ multiplex PCR. The sample contains some 120,000 clones, roughly 88% of which appear only once. The sample in question was peripheral blood, obtained on day 0 of MenACWY control vaccination. The receptors come from an adult in good health.

V and J are TRBV24-1 and TRBJ2-2; D is unclear. The CDR3 runs 12 residues. V was trimmed by 7 bases and J by 2 bases, leaving 4 bases between them. CDR1 is KGHDR, CDR2 SFDVKD, per germline. In DNA, the CDR3 is TGTGCCACCAGCCATAACACCGGGGAGCTGTTTTTT. It specifies CATSHNTGELFF.

The chain combines TRBV27 with TRBJ2-7; TRBD2 matches at 14 bases. The trim removed 8 bases at V and 6 bases at J, leaving 9 bases unmatched. This CDR3 spans 15 amino acids. CDR1 is MNHEY and CDR2 is SMNVEV in the germline V gene (reference sequence). CDR3 DNA sequence: TGTGCCAGCCGACTAGCGGGGGGGCTGGAGGGCGAGCAGTACTTC. Protein: CASRLAGGLEGEQYF.

The chain uses TRBV12-5 and TRBJ1-1; D remains ambiguous. V shed 5 bases and J shed 7 bases, with 14 bases lying between them. The CDR3 contains 13 residues. CDR1 LGHNT and CDR2 FRNRAP come from the germline V gene. CDR3 sequence: CASGPTPVGEAFF. The CDR3 region has the DNA TGTGCTAGTGGTCCAACTCCCGTGGGTGAAGCTTTCTTT.

The chain is built from TRBV29-1 and TRBJ1-2, with a possible D match to TRBD1 (5 bases). Germline V gives CDR1 SQVTM, CDR2 ANQGSEA. The ends were cut back, 3 bases at V and 6 bases at J, with 14 bases in the middle. This CDR3 has 13 amino acids. The CDR3 sequence: CSVEGQGFDGYTF. CDR3 coding DNA: TGCAGCGTTGAGGGCCAGGGCTTTGATGGCTACACCTTC.

The CDR3 loop is CASSQVNGALGGYTF. In DNA form, the CDR3 reads TGTGCCAGCAGCCAAGTGAATGGTGCCCTTGGGGGCTACACCTTC. The chain links TRBV14 to TRBJ1-2, with D hard to call. V lost 1 base, J lost 8 bases, and 17 bases lay in between. This CDR3 comprises 15 residues. Per germline, CDR1 SGHDN and CDR2 FVKESK.